A single sample gave rise to the 18 T cell receptor beta chains below, sequenced in a study of cytomegalovirus exposure and HLA in healthy donors. 13 Jbeta primers and 60 Vbeta primers were used for the PCR. This table comes from immunoSEQ multiplex PCR, and its TCRdb copy is limited to in-frame clones, with some not included. The sample lists some 110,000 clones; around 80% were seen once. Sequencing was carried out using PBMCs. The source of these receptors is a man aged 25 to 45 in good health and CMV-seropositive.

This chain connects TRBV28 to TRBJ2-1; weak D call: TRBD2 (6 bases). Germline V gene data show CDR1 as MDHEN and CDR2 as SYDVKM. Trimming left V 5 bases short and J 4 bases short, with 15 bases between. The CDR3 covers 15 residues. CDR3 protein: CASSPIGGRYNEQFF. DNA of the CDR3: TGTGCCAGCAGTCCCATTGGGGGGAGATACAATGAGCAGTTCTTC.

The chain has TRBV6-6 and TRBJ2-1; D perhaps matches TRBD2 (5 bases). CDR3 length equals 16 residues. Deletions cut 4 bases from V and 8 bases from J, with 21 bases between. Germline V lookup: CDR1 MNHNY, CDR2 SVGAGI (reference sequence). The CDR3 reads CASSFSGDSSIHEQFF. CDR3 nucleotide sequence: TGTGCCAGCAGTTTCTCCGGCGACTCTAGCATCCATGAGCAGTTCTTC.

The chain's CDR3 is CASSQGTGPRGGNIQYF. The CDR3 DNA follows: TGTGCCAGCAGTCAAGGGACAGGCCCACGAGGAGGAAACATTCAGTACTTC. This chain uses TRBV6-1 with TRBJ2-4, with 8 bases identical to TRBD1. With 5 bases clipped from V and 6 bases from J, the junction kept 15 bases outside the gene matches. CDR3 length equals 17 residues. The germline gives CDR1 MNHNS, CDR2 SASEGT.

The V gene is TRBV27, the J gene TRBJ2-7; TRBD1 might be the D (5 bases). The CDR3 has 12 amino acids. Germline V CDR1 and CDR2: MNHEY, SMNVEV (reference sequence). V lost 3 bases to trimming and J lost 2 bases, with 5 bases between them. The CDR3 DNA sequence: TGTGCCAGCAGTTTCAGGGCCTACGAGCAGTACGTC. This translates into CASSFRAYEQYV.

V gene TRBV5-1 combines with J gene TRBJ1-3; 7 bases align to TRBD1. With 4 bases clipped from V and 3 bases from J, the junction kept 7 bases outside the gene matches. Germline V gives CDR1 SGHRS, CDR2 YFSETQ. There are 15 residues in the CDR3. CDR3: CASSHRGQIGNTIYF. The CDR3 coding sequence is TGCGCCAGCAGCCACAGGGGCCAGATTGGAAACACCATATATTTT.

The rearrangement uses TRBV10-2 and TRBJ2-7; D not resolved. Germline CDR1 WSHSY, CDR2 SAAADI. CDR3 size: 13 residues. Deletions cut 3 bases from V and 2 bases from J, with 8 bases between. CDR3 DNA: TGCGCCAGCAGTGATGTACTCCCCTACGAGCAGTACTTC. Protein: CASSDVLPYEQYF.

The V and J genes are TRBV4-2 and TRBJ1-3; 8 positions match TRBD1. Germline V gene data show CDR1 as LGHNA and CDR2 as YNFKEQ. This CDR3 comprises 16 residues. V lost 4 bases, J lost 3 bases, and 8 bases stayed unmatched. CDR3 sequence: CASSRTIDRGGNTIYF. The CDR3 nucleotides read TGTGCCAGCAGCCGAACGATCGACAGGGGTGGAAACACCATATATTTT.

This rearrangement joins TRBV5-1 to TRBJ2-3; D is unclear. Germline-derived CDR1 and CDR2 are SGHRS and YFSETQ. Between the trimmed V and J ends, which lost 2 bases and 2 bases, there was a span of 9 bases. CDR3 length equals 14 residues. CDR3 sequence reads: CASSFRLDTDTQYF. The CDR3 DNA is TGCGCCAGCAGCTTCAGGCTGGACACAGATACGCAGTATTTT.

This chain links TRBV11-3 with TRBJ1-1, with a possible D match to TRBD1 (6 bases). Per germline, CDR1 SGHNT and CDR2 YENEEA. V lost 5 bases and J 0 bases, leaving 13 bases between the germline ends. This CDR3 has 15 residues. The CDR3 region has the DNA TGTGCCAGCAGCCCCCGGACAGAAATGAACACTGAAGCTTTCTTT. Amino acid sequence: CASSPRTEMNTEAFF.

The V and J genes are TRBV2 and TRBJ2-1, with no clear D. This CDR3 is 12 amino acids long. Trimming left V 4 bases short and J 9 bases short, with 10 bases between. The germline CDR1 and CDR2 sequences are SNHLY and FYNNEI. The CDR3 DNA follows: TGTGCCAGCAGTGGGCCATCCGTTGAGCAGTTCTTC. Its translation is CASSGPSVEQFF.

The CDR3: CAWSVAQGNSPLHF. The CDR3 DNA reads as TGTGCCTGGAGTGTGGCCCAGGGAAACTCACCCCTCCACTTT. The J gene is TRBJ1-6, the V gene TRBV30; possible D gene TRBD1, 5 bases. The V end lost 0 bases, the J end lost 10 bases, and 13 bases lay between the germline ends. CDR1 is GTSNPN and CDR2 is SVGIG in the germline V gene (reference sequence). The CDR3 length is 14 residues.

The chain uses TRBV10-3 and TRBJ1-6; 8 nucleotides match TRBD1. V shed 5 bases and J 8 bases; nucleotides not matched to a gene: 2. This CDR3 contains 13 residues. CDR1 ENHRY and CDR2 SYGVKD come from the germline V gene. The CDR3 reads CAISWTGYSPLHF. Here the CDR3 DNA reads TGTGCCATCAGTTGGACAGGGTATTCACCCCTCCACTTT.

The chain couples TRBV18 to TRBJ2-3; D might be TRBD2 (6 bases). The CDR3 totals 13 residues. With 3 bases removed from V and 5 bases from J, the gap between germline ends came to 9 bases. In germline, CDR1 is KGHSH, CDR2 LQKENI. CDR3 nucleotides: TGTGCCAGCTCACCCGGGACTCAAGATACGCAGTATTTT. It specifies CASSPGTQDTQYF.

This chain joins TRBV5-1 and TRBJ2-4, with D possibly matching TRBD2 (5 bases). V was trimmed by 4 bases and J by 6 bases, leaving 14 bases between them. This CDR3 has 14 residues. CDR1 is SGHRS, CDR2 YFSETQ, per germline. This CDR3 is CASSPERSANIQYF. DNA for the CDR3: TGCGCCAGCAGCCCGGAGCGGTCGGCAAACATTCAGTACTTC.

The V gene is TRBV29-1, the J gene TRBJ1-2, with TRBD1 matching over 7 bases. Per germline, CDR1 SQVTM and CDR2 ANQGSEA. The V segment lost 6 bases and the J segment 4 bases; nucleotides outside the gene matches: 14. CDR3 length: 15 amino acids. The chain's CDR3 is CSVGQAISTSYGYTF. CDR3 nucleotides: TGCAGCGTCGGACAGGCTATATCTACCTCCTATGGCTACACCTTC.

The genes are TRBV5-5 and TRBJ1-4; 7 bases line up with TRBD1. Losses at the gene ends were 4 bases for V and 6 bases for J; bases not matched to a gene: 6. The CDR3 runs to 14 residues. Germline assignment: CDR1 SGHKS and CDR2 YYEKEE (reference sequence). The CDR3 is CASSPWTGHEKLFF. In nucleotides, the CDR3 is TGTGCCAGCAGCCCATGGACAGGCCATGAAAAACTGTTTTTT.

The chain couples TRBV4-1 to TRBJ2-7, with D perhaps TRBD1 (6 bases). The CDR3 is made up of 13 amino acids. The germline CDR1 and CDR2 sequences are MGHRA and YSYEKL. Trimming removed 4 bases from V and 4 bases from J, with 11 bases in between. CDR3 coding DNA: TGCGCCAGCAGCCCTGGACAGACGTACGAGCAGTACTTC. It translates to CASSPGQTYEQYF.

V and J are TRBV5-1 and TRBJ2-3; 7 bases align to TRBD1. V lost 4 bases, J lost 4 bases, and 9 bases stayed unmatched. In germline, CDR1 is SGHRS, CDR2 YFSETQ. This CDR3 comprises 15 residues. CDR3 in DNA: TGCGCCAGCAGCATCGGACAGGCCGGGCCAGATACGCAGTATTTT. Translated, it gives CASSIGQAGPDTQYF.